The present entry profiles one T cell receptor (beta chain) with its context. Its specificity is unknown. The germline gene is not matched at one end of the junction; a read error may be the cause. The CDR3 consists of 14 residues. Germline lookup yields CDR1 SGHAT and CDR2 FQNNGV. These data are taken from a study of beta chain features in type 1 diabetes. Study summary: Patients looked much like healthy donors when it came to age, gender and cell yields. Study-level results: When VDJ junctions were examined, type 1 diabetes patients showed fewer insertions and more deletions. The study found moderately but significantly shorter TCRB CDR3s in all four CD4+ subsets of Type 1 diabetes patients. Healthy donors had naive, central memory and Treg TCRB repertoires that appeared less similar than those seen among patients.

What was sequenced were expressed TCRB transcripts, since all of the isolated RNA had been reverse transcribed. TCRdb's copy holds only in-frame clones and misses some; the assay was immunoSEQ multiplex PCR. Here the sample spans a few hundred thousand clones, 8.5% to 10% being singletons. The V call is TRBV11-2, the J call TRBJ1-1, with D perhaps matching TRBD1 (6 bases). Material: central memory CD4+ T cells from blood. The TCR sequence derives from a man aged 25-40 years with type 1 diabetes. CDR3 in amino acids: CASSSQGFQTEASF. CDR3 in DNA: TGTGCCAGCAGCTCGCAGGGGTTTCAAACTGAAGCTTCCTTT.